This entry features one T cell receptor (beta chain) sequence. The antigen is unknown. The record originates from a study of T-cell reconstitution after alpha-beta-depleted transplantation in children. Study results and caveats: For some patients, TCRbeta diversity was high at day 60 because of recipient T cells and thymic progenitors that survived. The authors attributed T-cell counts and diversity one year after transplant mostly to newly produced T cells. Several hundred expanded graft clones reportedly gave rise to the alpha-beta T cells present about two months after transplant.

Germline V gene lookup returns CDR1 MNHEY and CDR2 SMNVEV (reference sequence). The CDR3 has 15 amino acids. V was shortened by 3 bases and J by 0 bases, with 9 bases between the two germline ends. Unique molecular identifiers were incorporated when the TCRbeta library was constructed. TCRdb fed the PCR reads into MiXCR, producing one record per CDR3 protein. Among around 130,000 distinct CDR3 sequences listed, approximately 8.7% were seen once. The receptor was derived from a girl under three years old who had a stem cell transplant for combined immunodeficiency, so the T cells may come from the graft donor. This rearrangement joins TRBV27 to TRBJ2-1; D not resolved. This specimen was PBMCs, mostly from graft donor cells, taken 180 days after TCRalphabeta/CD19-depleted stem cell transplant. Here the CDR3 DNA reads TGTGCCAGCAGTTTTAACCCTTTCTCCTACAATGAGCAGTTCTTC. Protein product: CASSFNPFSYNEQFF.